A selection of T cell receptor beta chains follows, all from one sample in a study of T cells after posttransplantation cyclophosphamide. The data were produced by immunoSEQ multiplex PCR, yet TCRdb's version contains in-frame clones alone and is incomplete. The sample has about 32,000 clones; 85% to 90% are singletons. Source material: PBMCs. These receptor sequences come from a middle-aged woman with a blood cancer, CMV-positive, and with a related stem cell donor. The CDR3 runs from the conserved cysteine through the conserved F or W. The order of the fields is J gene, D gene, clone size, V gene, CDR3 DNA, CDR3 protein. D genes are given only for firm matches. Not all rows give a size; the values are once, few, many and, for expanded clones, a class.

j_gene: TRBJ1-4
d_gene: .
abundance: .
v_gene: TRBV9
CDR3nt: TGTGCCAGCAGCATCAAGGGGGGGCTGGGGACTAATGAAAAACTGTTTTTT
CDR3aa: CASSIKGGLGTNEKLFF

j_gene: TRBJ1-2
d_gene: .
abundance: once
v_gene: TRBV5-6
CDR3nt: TGTGCCAGCAGTCTGAGAAGGGGTAATAACACCTTC
CDR3aa: CASSLRRGNNTF

j_gene: TRBJ2-7
d_gene: TRBD1
abundance: .
v_gene: TRBV7-9
CDR3nt: TGTGCCAGCAGCTTCTCGGGACAGGGACTCGACGAGCAGTACTTC
CDR3aa: CASSFSGQGLDEQYF

j_gene: TRBJ2-6
d_gene: .
abundance: .
v_gene: TRBV19
CDR3nt: TGTGCCAGTAGTCCGGGACACGGACGTTCTGGGGCCAACGTCCTGACTTTC
CDR3aa: CASSPGHGRSGANVLTF

j_gene: TRBJ2-5
d_gene: .
abundance: .
v_gene: TRBV7-2
CDR3nt: TGTGCCAGCACTCCCACTGGGGGGGCAGGGACGCACTTC
CDR3aa: CASTPTGGAGTHF

j_gene: TRBJ1-1
d_gene: .
abundance: once
v_gene: TRBV7-9
CDR3nt: TGTGCCAGCAGCTCCCGTAGCGCTGAAGCTTTCTTT
CDR3aa: CASSSRSAEAFF

j_gene: TRBJ1-5
d_gene: .
abundance: .
v_gene: TRBV16
CDR3nt: TGTGCCAGCAGCCAAAGCCGGGGTACCAATCAGCCCCAGCATTTT
CDR3aa: CASSQSRGTNQPQHF

j_gene: TRBJ1-4
d_gene: .
abundance: .
v_gene: TRBV20-1
CDR3nt: TGCAGTACGGGAGGCAGGGAAAAACTGTTTTTT
CDR3aa: CSTGGREKLFF

j_gene: TRBJ1-2
d_gene: .
abundance: .
v_gene: TRBV6-5
CDR3nt: TGTGCCAGCAGTGAAGCCTCAGGGCATGGCTACACCTTC
CDR3aa: CASSEASGHGYTF

j_gene: TRBJ1-5
d_gene: .
abundance: .
v_gene: TRBV28
CDR3nt: TGTGCCAGCAGTTCCCGGGGTGAAAGTCAGCCCCAGCATTTT
CDR3aa: CASSSRGESQPQHF

j_gene: TRBJ1-5
d_gene: TRBD1
abundance: .
v_gene: TRBV6-1
CDR3nt: TGTGCCAGCAGTGCAGGGGGCGCGGGTCAGCCCCAGCATTTT
CDR3aa: CASSAGGAGQPQHF

j_gene: TRBJ1-2
d_gene: .
abundance: .
v_gene: TRBV28
CDR3nt: TGTGCCAGCAGTTTATGGGTGCTGGAGGACAGTCTCTATGGCTACACCTTC
CDR3aa: CASSLWVLEDSLYGYTF

j_gene: TRBJ2-3
d_gene: TRBD2
abundance: .
v_gene: TRBV5-6
CDR3nt: TGTGCCAGCAGCTTGGGACTAGCGGGGACCACTAGAACAGATACGCAGTATTTT
CDR3aa: CASSLGLAGTTRTDTQYF

j_gene: TRBJ2-2
d_gene: TRBD1
abundance: .
v_gene: TRBV5-1
CDR3nt: TGCGCCAGCAGCCTACAGGGGATCCGGGAGCTGTTTTTT
CDR3aa: CASSLQGIRELFF

j_gene: TRBJ1-3
d_gene: .
abundance: once
v_gene: TRBV19
CDR3nt: TGTGCCAGTAGTATTTTTGCAGGGTCGGCTGGAAACACCATATATTTT
CDR3aa: CASSIFAGSAGNTIYF

j_gene: TRBJ2-5
d_gene: .
abundance: .
v_gene: TRBV5-1
CDR3nt: TGCGCCAGCAGCTTGGGGGGAGGCCAAGAGGCCCAGTACTTC
CDR3aa: CASSLGGGQEAQYF

j_gene: TRBJ2-5
d_gene: TRBD1
abundance: .
v_gene: TRBV6-1
CDR3nt: TGTGCCAGCCGCAGGGGGACCATAGGTGGGGAGACCCAGTACTTC
CDR3aa: CASRRGTIGGETQYF

j_gene: TRBJ2-1
d_gene: TRBD1
abundance: .
v_gene: TRBV5-1
CDR3nt: TGCGCCAGCAGCTTGCCGGGACAGTCCTACAATGAGCAGTTCTTC
CDR3aa: CASSLPGQSYNEQFF

j_gene: TRBJ1-2
d_gene: .
abundance: .
v_gene: TRBV4-1
CDR3nt: TGCGCCAGCAGCCAGTTCGGAGTGGCCTATGGCTACACCTTC
CDR3aa: CASSQFGVAYGYTF

j_gene: TRBJ2-2
d_gene: .
abundance: .
v_gene: TRBV4-1
CDR3nt: TGCGCCAGCAGCCACGGGGAAACGAGCACCGGGGAGCTGTTTTTT
CDR3aa: CASSHGETSTGELFF

j_gene: TRBJ1-1
d_gene: TRBD1
abundance: .
v_gene: TRBV7-9
CDR3nt: TGTGCCAGCAGCCTGGGGACAGGGGGCTACACTGAAGCTTTCTTT
CDR3aa: CASSLGTGGYTEAFF

j_gene: TRBJ2-2
d_gene: TRBD2
abundance: .
v_gene: TRBV6-5
CDR3nt: TGTGCCAGCACATGGGGAGGGGAGACCGGGGAGCTGTTTTTT
CDR3aa: CASTWGGETGELFF

j_gene: TRBJ2-1
d_gene: TRBD2
abundance: .
v_gene: TRBV5-1
CDR3nt: TGCGCCAGCAGCTTAATTAGCGGGGGCCACAATGAGCAGTTCTTC
CDR3aa: CASSLISGGHNEQFF

j_gene: TRBJ2-2
d_gene: TRBD1
abundance: .
v_gene: TRBV4-3
CDR3nt: TGCGCCAGCAGCCAAATGACAGGGGAAGTAGCCGGGGAGCTGTTTTTT
CDR3aa: CASSQMTGEVAGELFF

j_gene: TRBJ2-7
d_gene: .
abundance: .
v_gene: TRBV7-9
CDR3nt: TGTGCCAGCAGCTTAGCCGGGGACTACGAGCAGTACTTC
CDR3aa: CASSLAGDYEQYF

j_gene: TRBJ1-1
d_gene: TRBD1
abundance: .
v_gene: TRBV6-5
CDR3nt: TGTGCCAGCAGTACAGGGGTGTCGCCTGAAGCTTTCTTT
CDR3aa: CASSTGVSPEAFF

j_gene: TRBJ2-5
d_gene: .
abundance: .
v_gene: TRBV5-1
CDR3nt: TGCGCCAGCAGCTGGCTTCCCCAAGAGACCCAGTACTTC
CDR3aa: CASSWLPQETQYF

j_gene: TRBJ2-7
d_gene: .
abundance: .
v_gene: TRBV13
CDR3nt: TGTGCCAGCAGCTTCATTGGCGGCGAGCAGTACTTC
CDR3aa: CASSFIGGEQYF

j_gene: TRBJ1-2
d_gene: .
abundance: .
v_gene: TRBV5-4
CDR3nt: TGTGCCAGCAGCTTGGCAGTAGCCGTCGGCTACACCTTC
CDR3aa: CASSLAVAVGYTF

j_gene: TRBJ1-1
d_gene: .
abundance: once
v_gene: TRBV10-3
CDR3nt: TGTGCCATCAGTGAGGTCGGGGATACTGAAGCTTTCTTT
CDR3aa: CAISEVGDTEAFF